One sample yielded the 17 T cell receptor beta chains listed below, sequenced in a study of T-cell reconstitution after alpha-beta-depleted transplantation in children. Molecular barcoding with unique molecular identifiers was used for the TCRbeta library. TCRdb called the PCR reads again in MiXCR, with one record for every CDR3 protein. The repertoire holds some 500,000 distinct CDR3 sequences, with 30% to 35% as singletons. The input for sequencing was PBMCs from the stem cell graft donor, taken from the stem cell graft. The source of these receptors is a human donor who donated a stem cell graft to a child with aplastic anemia.

This clonotype has more than one count but fewer than ten. This chain uses TRBV7-9 with TRBJ2-3, with 7 bases matching TRBD2. The V and J ends lost 1 base and 4 bases, in that order; junction bases with no gene match: 8. CDR1 and CDR2 from the germline V gene are SEHNR and FQNEAQ (reference sequence). The length of the CDR3 is 16 residues. The CDR3 spells CASSLGGRGNADTQYF. The CDR3 nucleotides read TGTGCCAGCAGCTTAGGCGGGAGAGGGAACGCAGATACGCAGTATTTT.

This clonotype has at least ten counts. This chain connects TRBV7-2 to TRBJ1-1; the D gene is possibly TRBD1 (5 bases). The CDR3 is 14 amino acids. CDR1 and CDR2 from the germline V gene are SGHTA and FQGNSA. Trimming stripped 4 bases from V and 7 bases from J, with 16 bases between. The CDR3 region is CASSSSGVDSEAFF. CDR3 in DNA: TGTGCCAGCAGCTCATCCGGTGTCGACAGTGAAGCTTTCTTT.

The chain joins TRBV5-3 to TRBJ1-5; D call uncertain. TRBV5-3 is filed as an ORF, its function uncertain. Between the trimmed V and J ends, which lost 0 bases and 4 bases, there was a span of 2 bases. The CDR3 has 12 residues. The CDR3 spells CARSLGNQPQHF. In DNA, the CDR3 is TGTGCCAGAAGCTTGGGGAATCAGCCCCAGCATTTT.

V and J are TRBV6-2 or TRBV6-3 and TRBJ2-1; 11 nucleotides match TRBD2. The CDR3 is 18 residues long. After removal of 4 bases from V and 8 bases from J, the junction contained 16 bases not matched to a gene. Germline CDR1 MNHEY, CDR2 SVGEGT. CDR3 bases: TGTGCCAGCAGTTCGGGGTCTAGCGGGAGGTTTGCCCGAGATGAGCAGTTCTTC. As protein: CASSSGSSGRFARDEQFF.

This clonotype was detected a few times. The CDR3 sequence: CASSLAGGLSTDTQYF. CDR3 in DNA: TGTGCCAGCAGCTTAGCGGGCGGGCTAAGCACAGATACGCAGTATTTT. This chain connects TRBV7-2 to TRBJ2-3, with D possibly being TRBD2 (5 bases). V was clipped by 0 bases and J by 0 bases, with 10 bases between them. Germline assignment: CDR1 SGHTA and CDR2 FQGNSA. The CDR3 length is 16 residues. The full variable domain, completed using reference TRBV7-2 and TRBJ2-3, is GAGVSQSPSNKVTEKGKDVELRCDPISGHTALYWYRQSLGQGLEFLIYFQGNSAPDKSGLPSDRFSAERTGGSVSTLTIQRTQQEDSAVYLCASSLAGGLSTDTQYFGPGTRLTVL.

The CDR3 nucleotides read TGCAGTGCTAGAAGGACTAGCGGGGGCTCCTACAATGAGCAGTTCTTC. Translation gives CSARRTSGGSYNEQFF. The rearrangement joins TRBV20-1 to TRBJ2-1; 13 positions agree with TRBD2. Germline V gene lookup returns CDR1 DFQATT and CDR2 SNEGSKA (reference sequence). The junction had 1 base not matched to a gene; V was cut back by 2 bases and J by 0 bases. CDR3 length equals 16 residues.

This clonotype was counted a few times. CDR3 sequence (DNA): TGCAGTGCTAGAAAGGCAGGGGCCACAGATACGCAGTATTTT. Translating gives CSARKAGATDTQYF. V is TRBV20-1 and J is TRBJ2-3; D is perhaps TRBD1 (6 bases). The V end lost 2 bases, the J end lost 2 bases, and 11 bases lay between the germline ends. Germline V gene lookup returns CDR1 DFQATT and CDR2 SNEGSKA (reference sequence). The CDR3 has 14 amino acids.

In DNA form, the CDR3 reads TGTGCCAGCAGTTTATTCCTCAGGGACGGAAACACCATATATTTT. It specifies CASSLFLRDGNTIYF. V and J are TRBV28 and TRBJ1-3; possibly TRBD1 for D (5 bases). This CDR3 is built from 15 residues. The germline CDR1 and CDR2 sequences are MDHEN and SYDVKM. V lost 1 base and J 4 bases, leaving 11 bases between the germline ends.

The CDR3 bases are TGTGCCAGCAGCCCCGACTTCACTGAAGCTTTCTTT. It yields the protein CASSPDFTEAFF. The rearrangement joins TRBV5-5 to TRBJ1-1; D gene ambiguous. Germline lookup yields CDR1 SGHKS and CDR2 YYEKEE (reference sequence). This CDR3 is built from 12 residues. V lost 4 bases and J 4 bases, leaving 8 bases between the germline ends.

The chain couples TRBV5-1 to TRBJ2-7; D is ambiguous. Deletions cut 0 bases from V and 4 bases from J, with 8 bases between. Germline V lookup: CDR1 SGHRS, CDR2 YFSETQ. This CDR3 contains 13 residues. DNA for the CDR3: TGCGCCAGCAGCTTGGCCAGTCAATACGAGCAGTACTTC. Residues: CASSLASQYEQYF.

The sample holds a few counts of this clonotype. The rearrangement links TRBV6-1 to TRBJ2-1; no clear D. Germline V gives CDR1 MNHNS, CDR2 SASEGT. The CDR3 is 16 residues long. Between the trimmed V and J ends, which lost 1 base and 1 base, there was a span of 11 bases. The CDR3 protein is CASSEDVVLSYNEQFF. CDR3 DNA sequence: TGTGCCAGCAGTGAAGATGTGGTACTGTCCTACAATGAGCAGTTCTTC.

V gene TRBV27 combines with J gene TRBJ2-3, with 9 bases identical to TRBD2. V lost 6 bases to trimming and J lost 0 bases; unmatched junction nucleotides: 7. CDR1 and CDR2 from the germline V gene are MNHEY and SMNVEV (reference sequence). CDR3 length equals 16 residues. CDR3 in DNA: TGTGCCAGCAGAGGCCTCCTAGCGGGGAGCACAGATACGCAGTATTTT. This gives the protein CASRGLLAGSTDTQYF.

This clonotype occurred a few times. This sequence joins TRBV4-3 and TRBJ2-7; no clear D. The CDR3 length is 18 residues. Trimming took off 0 bases at V and 3 bases at J, with 21 bases between the two ends. The germline V gene encodes CDR1 LGHNA and CDR2 YSLEER. CDR3 residues: CASSQELTSEAVIYEQYF. Here the CDR3 DNA reads TGCGCCAGCAGCCAAGAACTAACATCAGAGGCAGTAATCTACGAGCAGTACTTC.

This clonotype has just a few counts. The chain has TRBV4-3 and TRBJ2-7, with TRBD2 matching over 7 bases. The CDR3 spans 15 residues. CDR1 and CDR2 from the germline V gene are LGHNA and YSLEER. The V gene end was trimmed by 0 bases and the J gene end by 2 bases; junction bases not matched to a gene: 4. The CDR3 region is CASSQDEGLAYEQYF. CDR3 coding DNA: TGCGCCAGCAGCCAAGATGAAGGACTAGCCTACGAGCAGTACTTC.

The chain recombines TRBV29-1 with TRBJ2-7, with TRBD2 matching 10 bases. Per the germline V gene, CDR1 is SQVTM and CDR2 is ANQGSEA. V gave up 4 bases and J gave up 3 bases; unmatched junction bases: 6. The CDR3 spans 14 residues. CDR3 DNA: TGCAGCGTTGGGGCTAGCGGGAGTAACTACGAGCAGTACTTC. The encoded protein is CSVGASGSNYEQYF.

This chain connects TRBV5-1 to TRBJ1-1; D possibly corresponds to TRBD1 (6 bases). Germline CDR1 reads SGHRS; CDR2 reads YFSETQ. Trimming removed 0 bases at V and 8 bases at J, with 11 bases between. This CDR3 region has 13 residues. The CDR3 sequence: CASSLGRGPEAFF. In nucleotides, the CDR3 is TGCGCCAGCAGCTTGGGTCGGGGGCCAGAAGCTTTCTTT.

This chain uses TRBV9 with TRBJ1-2, with a weak D call TRBD1 (5 bases). V was shortened by 3 bases and J by 4 bases, with 13 bases between the two germline ends. CDR1 and CDR2 from the germline V gene are SGDLS and YYNGEE. CDR3 size: 14 residues. CDR3 region: CASSDGGGSYGYTF. In nucleotides, the CDR3 is TGTGCCAGCAGCGATGGGGGGGGATCCTATGGCTACACCTTC.